The following is a T cell receptor (beta chain) sequence with its context. Its antigen is not known. The data belong to a study of T cell responses to AZD1222 COVID-19 vaccine. Findings and limits, study-wide: Donors in the cohort were predominantly white British and more often female, and clonal diversity was possibly underestimated. Spike was spanned by vaccine-associated CD4 TCRs, with dominance at 160-218 and 743-854. The reported proportion of spike-specific TCRs targeting unmutated variant regions was nearly half.

J was trimmed by 5 bases and V by 5 bases; bases with no gene match: 4. The CDR3 runs to 15 residues. The germline V gene encodes CDR1 SGHAT and CDR2 FQNNGV. Only in-frame clones appear in the TCRdb table, and some are missing; sequencing was by immunoSEQ multiplex PCR. The top ten clones hold about 5% of a sample with about 150,000 clones, 86% of them seen once. This sequence joins TRBV11-2 and TRBJ2-1, with 12 nucleotides matching TRBD2. The sequences come from peripheral blood, collected on day 0 of MenACWY control vaccination. The sequence was collected from an adult in good health. The chain's CDR3 is CASSGLAGSNNEQFF. In DNA, the CDR3 is TGTGCCAGCAGCGGACTAGCGGGAAGCAACAATGAGCAGTTCTTC.